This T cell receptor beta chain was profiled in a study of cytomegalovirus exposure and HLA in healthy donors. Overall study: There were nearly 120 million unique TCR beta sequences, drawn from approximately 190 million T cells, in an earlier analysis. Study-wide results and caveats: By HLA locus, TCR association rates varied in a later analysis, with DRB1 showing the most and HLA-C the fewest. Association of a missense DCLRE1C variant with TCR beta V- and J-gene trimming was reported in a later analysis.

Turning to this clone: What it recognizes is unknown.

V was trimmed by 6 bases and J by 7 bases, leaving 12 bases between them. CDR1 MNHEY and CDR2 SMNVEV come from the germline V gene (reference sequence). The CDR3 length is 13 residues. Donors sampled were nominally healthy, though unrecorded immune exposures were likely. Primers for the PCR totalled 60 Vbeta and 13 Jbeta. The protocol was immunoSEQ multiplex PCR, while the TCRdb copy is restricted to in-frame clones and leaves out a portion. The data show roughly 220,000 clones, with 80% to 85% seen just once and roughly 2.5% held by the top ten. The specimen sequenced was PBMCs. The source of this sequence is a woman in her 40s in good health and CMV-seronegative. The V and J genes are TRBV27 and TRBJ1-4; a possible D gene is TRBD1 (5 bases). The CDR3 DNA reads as TGTGCCAGCAGGGGGGGGAATAGTGAAAAACTGTTTTTT. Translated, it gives CASRGGNSEKLFF.